The entry below describes one T cell receptor beta chain. Its antigen is unknown. The data derive from a study of cytomegalovirus exposure and HLA in healthy donors. Study observations and caveats: Rare TCR sequences predominated, though certain public TCRs were found in many donors. Associated with cytomegalovirus, according to the listing, were 164 TCR beta chains.

Produced via immunoSEQ multiplex PCR; TCRdb's table is partial and in-frame only. The profile shows around 52,000 clones, more than 85% of them singletons. Trimming took off 4 bases at V and 4 bases at J, with 11 bases between the two ends. This CDR3 is 13 amino acids long. CDR1 is SGDLS and CDR2 is YYNGEE in the germline V gene. Source material: PBMCs. This clonotype originated in a woman aged 18-35 years in good health and CMV-seronegative. The chain couples TRBV9 to TRBJ2-5, with D possibly being TRBD2 (5 bases). As DNA, the CDR3 is TGTGCCAGCAGCCCCCGGAGGACAGAGACCCAGTACTTC. Amino acid sequence: CASSPRRTETQYF. Based on the CDR3 plus reference TRBV9 and TRBJ2-5, the full variable domain is DSGVTQTPKHLITATGQRVTLRCSPRSGDLSVYWYQQSLDQGLQFLIQYYNGEERAKGNILERFSAQQFPDLHSELNLSSLELGDSALYFCASSPRRTETQYFGPGTRLLVL.